This TCR beta chain was retrieved from a study of shared clonotypes between healthy human individuals. As processed by the authors: In the immunoSEQ data, sequences were junction-only and lacked quality scores, so filtering differed. Clones were sequenced by immunoSEQ multiplex PCR, and TCRdb holds only the in-frame ones, with some missing. Clone size and the V and J calls come from that table; the DNA yielded D and trimming. The repertoire holds approximately 2.5 million clones, 90% to 95% seen once, with 0.36% in the top ten. J gave up 3 bases and V 2 bases, and 9 bases lay outside the gene matches. In germline, CDR1 is LNHNV, CDR2 YYDKDF (reference sequence). The CDR3 runs to 17 residues.

The rearrangement uses TRBV15 and TRBJ2-3; 9 positions match TRBD1. The clonotype comes from a young man in good health. Some clones in this sample may be carry-over from other donors' samples. Sequencing input: naive CD4+ T cells from PBMCs. The sample's subset: CD45RA+ positively selected. The CDR3 reads CATSRQPTGTGTDTQYF. In DNA, the CDR3 is TGTGCCACCAGCAGACAACCAACCGGGACAGGGACAGATACGCAGTATTTT.